The rows below give T cell receptor beta chains drawn from one sample of a study of response to subunit inactivated influenza vaccine. MiXCR was run by TCRdb on the RT-PCR reads, yielding one entry per CDR3 protein. The data contain roughly 500,000 distinct CDR3 sequences, approximately 15% of them seen just once; the ten biggest clones take up about 3%. The sample was CD4+ T cells sorted from PBMCs, taken around 2 years after vaccination. The receptors originated from a man aged 45-69 years who received an inactivated influenza vaccine. The conserved cysteine and the conserved F or W are not part of the CDR3 here. The order of the fields is J gene, V gene, CDR3 protein.

J gene: TRBJ1-6; V gene: TRBV5-1; CDR3 protein: ASSSKEGAHPYSPLH
J gene: TRBJ2-4; V gene: TRBV20-1; CDR3 protein: SAPIRQGIAKNIQY
J gene: TRBJ2-7; V gene: TRBV20-1; CDR3 protein: SASRTALDEQY
J gene: TRBJ2-7; V gene: TRBV19; CDR3 protein: ASRAGHTYEQY
J gene: TRBJ2-1; V gene: TRBV12-5; CDR3 protein: ASRAGSVGWNEQF
J gene: TRBJ1-5; V gene: TRBV20-1; CDR3 protein: SASSTPSNQPQH
J gene: TRBJ1-1; V gene: TRBV10-3; CDR3 protein: AISDSNRGGRAEAF
J gene: TRBJ1-4; V gene: TRBV20-1; CDR3 protein: SADRAEANEKLF
J gene: TRBJ2-1; V gene: TRBV20-1; CDR3 protein: SAVERTRQF
J gene: TRBJ2-2; V gene: TRBV28; CDR3 protein: ASSLSVQTWLRVGELF
J gene: TRBJ1-5; V gene: TRBV20-1; CDR3 protein: SARGGVGPQH
J gene: TRBJ2-1; V gene: TRBV19; CDR3 protein: ASRLLAGGPVNEQF
J gene: TRBJ2-3; V gene: TRBV20-1; CDR3 protein: SAENSGGALETQY
J gene: TRBJ2-5; V gene: TRBV5-4; CDR3 protein: ASSASGTVETQY